Presented here are 23 T cell receptor beta chains from one specimen sequenced in a study of shared clonotypes between healthy human individuals. The table came from immunoSEQ multiplex PCR; TCRdb's copy has only in-frame clones and leaves some out. Among about 1.5 million clones listed, nearly 99% were seen once. The sample was naive CD4+ T cells sorted from blood. The subset: CD45RA+ positively selected. The receptor source for this set is a man aged 25 to 40 in good health.

The chain uses TRBV28 and TRBJ1-1, with 12 bases identical to TRBD1. The V gene's germline CDR1 is MDHEN and CDR2 SYDVKM. The ends lost 9 bases at V and 1 base at J; junction bases unmatched: 9. The CDR3 length is 16 residues. CDR3 bases: TGTGCCAGTGGGGACAGGGGGCGCGGAGGGAACACTGAAGCTTTCTTT. Translated: CASGDRGRGGNTEAFF.

In regard to this clone: The same CDR3 is also encoded by other DNA sequences in this sample. The chain has TRBV5-6 and TRBJ2-2, with no clear D. Germline assignment: CDR1 SGHDT and CDR2 YYEEEE. V shed 2 bases and J shed 8 bases, with 4 bases lying between them. This CDR3 spans 11 amino acids. CDR3 nucleotides: TGTGCCAGCAGCTTTTCTGGGGAGCTGTTTTTT. This encodes CASSFSGELFF.

V and J are TRBV4-1 and TRBJ1-1, with a weak D call TRBD1 (5 bases). This CDR3 spans 13 amino acids. Deletions cut 6 bases from V and 4 bases from J, with 12 bases between. The germline V gene encodes CDR1 MGHRA and CDR2 YSYEKL. CDR3 protein: CASRGVGSTEAFF. CDR3 bases: TGCGCCAGCAGGGGGGTAGGCAGCACTGAAGCTTTCTTT.

The chain links TRBV5-1 to TRBJ2-7, with 8 bases fitting TRBD1. CDR3 length: 15 residues. From germline, CDR1 is SGHRS and CDR2 YFSETQ. The ends lost 3 bases at V and 6 bases at J; junction bases unmatched: 11. CDR3 in amino acids: CASSWDRTVFAEQYF. Written as DNA, the CDR3 is TGCGCCAGCAGCTGGGACAGGACCGTCTTCGCCGAGCAGTACTTC.

Notes on this clone: The identical CDR3 is also encoded by other nucleotide sequences in the sample. The rearrangement uses TRBV18 and TRBJ2-3, with a possible D match to TRBD2 (6 bases). The V end lost 6 bases, the J end lost 3 bases, and 10 bases lay between the germline ends. This CDR3 is 13 amino acids long. CDR1 and CDR2 from the germline V gene are KGHSH and LQKENI. The DNA for the CDR3 is TGTGCCAGCTCTTCCCGGGGGACAGATACGCAGTATTTT. It translates to CASSSRGTDTQYF.

The chain has TRBV6-5 and TRBJ2-7; a possible D gene is TRBD2 (6 bases). Trimming cost V 1 base and J 1 base, with 11 bases left between them. Germline lookup yields CDR1 MNHEY and CDR2 SVGAGI. The CDR3 extends over 15 amino acids. CDR3 protein: CASSYFGGFSYEQYF. The CDR3 DNA is TGTGCCAGCAGTTACTTCGGGGGATTTTCCTACGAGCAGTACTTC.

The chain employs TRBV2 and TRBJ2-7; 7 nucleotides align to TRBD2. This CDR3 has 14 amino acids. Germline CDR1 SNHLY, CDR2 FYNNEI. V lost 5 bases and J lost 0; bases outside the gene matches: 4. The chain's CDR3 is CASSPAGFSYEQYF. In nucleotides, the CDR3 is TGTGCCAGCAGTCCAGCGGGATTCTCCTACGAGCAGTACTTC. Full variable domain (rest looked up from reference TRBV2 and TRBJ2-7): EPEVTQTPSHQVTQMGQEVILRCVPISNHLYFYWYRQILGQKVEFLVSFYNNEISEKSEIFDDQFSVERPDGSNFTLKIRSTKLEDSAMYFCASSPAGFSYEQYFGPGTRLTVT.

The chain carries TRBV15 and TRBJ2-1; TRBD1 aligns across 10 bases. This CDR3 region has 16 residues. Germline V CDR1 and CDR2: LNHNV, YYDKDF (reference sequence). J was trimmed by 4 bases and V by 3 bases; bases with no gene match: 6. DNA of the CDR3: TGTGCCACCAGCAGGACCGGGACAGGGGTTTACAATGAGCAGTTCTTC. This sequence encodes CATSRTGTGVYNEQFF.

This sequence joins TRBV29-1 and TRBJ2-7; D is perhaps TRBD2 (6 bases). Trimming removed 5 bases at V and 2 bases at J, with 16 bases between. Germline CDR1 reads SQVTM; CDR2 reads ANQGSEA. The CDR3 runs 14 residues. CDR3 nucleotides: TGCAGCGTTCTTGGGGGGACGGTCCCCTACGAGCAGTACTTC. Protein sequence: CSVLGGTVPYEQYF.

The gene calls are TRBV29-1 and TRBJ1-2; maybe TRBD1 (5 bases). Germline V gene sequence: CDR1 SQVTM, CDR2 ANQGSEA. The V and J ends lost 3 bases and 10 bases respectively, with 6 bases between them. CDR3 length: 9 residues. CDR3 DNA: TGCAGCGTTGACAGGGACTACACCTTC. The encoded protein is CSVDRDYTF.

The rearrangement uses TRBV29-1 and TRBJ1-1; D is ambiguous. CDR3 length equals 14 residues. V was pared by 4 bases and J by 3 bases, with 15 bases between. CDR1 is SQVTM and CDR2 is ANQGSEA in the germline V gene. The CDR3 DNA sequence: TGCAGCGTTGTTAGGACGAGGATGGACACTGAAGCTTTCTTT. Protein product: CSVVRTRMDTEAFF.

The J gene is TRBJ1-1, the V gene TRBV18; D may be TRBD1 (5 bases). The germline V and J ends were trimmed by 0 bases and 0 bases, with 11 bases remaining between them. CDR1 KGHSH and CDR2 LQKENI come from the germline V gene. This CDR3 comprises 16 residues. The CDR3 DNA is TGTGCCAGCTCACCACCGATATCCAGGGTGAACACTGAAGCTTTCTTT. Its translation is CASSPPISRVNTEAFF.

V gene TRBV7-3 combines with J gene TRBJ2-7; D might be TRBD1 or TRBD2, each matching 5 bases. Germline loops: CDR1 SGHTA, CDR2 FQGTGA. V was shortened by 2 bases and J by 4 bases, with 12 bases between the two germline ends. CDR3 length: 14 amino acids. The CDR3 sequence: CASSLGPGPYEQYF. DNA of the CDR3: TGTGCCAGCAGCTTAGGTCCGGGACCGTACGAGCAGTACTTC.

The gene calls are TRBV15 and TRBJ2-1; 10 nucleotides match TRBD2. This CDR3 spans 16 amino acids. Germline trimming cut 2 bases from V and 7 bases from J; bases unmatched to any gene: 8. From germline, CDR1 is LNHNV and CDR2 YYDKDF (reference sequence). CDR3 DNA sequence: TGTGCCACCAGCAGACACAGCGGGAGGGCCCCGAATGAGCAGTTCTTC. Protein: CATSRHSGRAPNEQFF.

The chain is built from TRBV6-5 and TRBJ2-1, with 12 bases lining up with TRBD2. This CDR3 contains 15 residues. Trimming removed 5 bases from V and 8 bases from J; junction bases left unmatched: 7. Germline CDR1 is MNHEY and CDR2 is SVGAGI. Written as DNA, the CDR3 is TGTGCCAGCAGTCATAGACTAGCGGGAGCGGATGAGCAGTTCTTC. Its translation: CASSHRLAGADEQFF.

CDR3 in amino acids: CATSRAGLAGGYEQFF. The CDR3 DNA reads as TGTGCCACCAGCAGGGCCGGACTAGCGGGAGGCTATGAGCAGTTCTTC. J is TRBJ2-1 and V is TRBV15, with 14 nucleotides matching TRBD2. The CDR3 is 16 residues long. Unmatched junction bases numbered 6, after V lost 3 bases and J lost 8 bases. Germline lookup yields CDR1 LNHNV and CDR2 YYDKDF (reference sequence).

The V and J genes are TRBV6-6 and TRBJ1-5; tentative D call: TRBD1 (5 bases). Looked up from germline, CDR1 is MNHNY and CDR2 is SVGAGI (reference sequence). Trimming took 2 bases from V and 9 from J, leaving 11 bases between them. This CDR3 spans 13 amino acids. CDR3 bases: TGTGCCAGCAGTTACGGGGTGGGGGGGCCCCAGCATTTT. Translated, it gives CASSYGVGGPQHF.

About this clone itself: The identical CDR3 is also encoded by other nucleotide sequences in the sample. The CDR3 nucleotides are TGTGCCAGCTCACCGGTTAGGGGCCCCTACGAGCAGTACTTC. Its translation is CASSPVRGPYEQYF. The chain has TRBV18 and TRBJ2-7; D might be TRBD1 (5 bases). This CDR3 is built from 14 residues. Trimming took 3 bases from V and 2 from J, leaving 11 bases between them. Per the germline V gene, CDR1 is KGHSH and CDR2 is LQKENI.

This clone was recorded only once. The genes are TRBV9 and TRBJ2-5; D possibly corresponds to TRBD1 (6 bases). V was pared by 0 bases and J by 7 bases, with 16 bases between. Germline lookup yields CDR1 SGDLS and CDR2 YYNGEE. CDR3 size: 15 residues. The CDR3 sequence is CASSVARGGDGTQYF. In DNA form, the CDR3 reads TGTGCCAGCAGCGTAGCTAGAGGGGGTGATGGGACCCAGTACTTC.

The chain joins TRBV27 to TRBJ2-3; 9 bases map to TRBD2. CDR1 MNHEY and CDR2 SMNVEV come from the germline V gene (reference sequence). The CDR3 runs to 17 residues. V dropped 7 bases and J dropped 2; count of bases not matched to a gene: 13. In DNA, the CDR3 is TGTGCCAGCAACAACAGGCGGCTAGCGGGGATCACAGATACGCAGTATTTT. Translating it yields CASNNRRLAGITDTQYF.

The chain uses TRBV11-2 and TRBJ2-7; D is undetermined. The CDR3 is 14 amino acids. Germline V lookup: CDR1 SGHAT, CDR2 FQNNGV. V was pared by 2 bases and J by 0 bases, with 8 bases between. In DNA form, the CDR3 reads TGTGCCAGCAGCTTAACCTCGCCCTCCTACGAGCAGTACTTC. Translated: CASSLTSPSYEQYF.

The chain employs TRBV6-5 and TRBJ2-1, with D unclear. The CDR3 sequence is 14 residues long. Between the trimmed V and J ends, which lost 7 bases and 5 bases, there was a span of 15 bases. Looked up from germline, CDR1 is MNHEY and CDR2 is SVGAGI. For the CDR3, the DNA is TGTGCCAGCAAGGGTCCCGCCCGAAACAATGAGCAGTTCTTC. This sequence encodes CASKGPARNNEQFF.

To note about this clone: Other DNA sequences in the sample encode the same CDR3. This chain uses TRBV5-1 with TRBJ2-5; D remains ambiguous. V was clipped by 2 bases and J by 2 bases, with 7 bases between them. The length of the CDR3 is 13 residues. CDR1 SGHRS and CDR2 YFSETQ come from the germline V gene. The CDR3 region is CASSLQGQETQYF. The CDR3, as DNA: TGCGCCAGCAGCTTACAAGGACAAGAGACCCAGTACTTC.